This T cell receptor (beta chain) was obtained from a study of blood T cell repertoires in COVID-19 (dated by TCRdb to the early 2020s). Regarding the study in general: Collaborator samples came from the United States, Italy and Spain and covered acute and convalescent phases of COVID-19. The material from the prospective study consisted of cDNA or gDNA derived from T cells, B-cell-depleted T cells, or PBMCs. Subjects who had been exposed to COVID-19, were actively infected with it, or had recovered from it provided the deeply sampled blood TCRbeta repertoires that made up the dataset. The repertoires were released in a freely available public database meant as a resource for research on the immune response to SARS-CoV-2. Samples came from the ongoing ImmuneRACE study (first 160 participants) plus 1,254 subjects from 6 global collaborators. Sample metadata almost always included a de-identified subject ID, COVID-19 status, age in years and sex. Where available, HLA class I and class II types were taken from metadata supplied by the sample provider and were not determined by assay-based typing. Points the paper makes about the study in general: How much clinical and demographic metadata was included differed by source and by participant, and the metadata was provided uncurated.

A note on this clone: It has no known antigen specificity. No base-level quality is on record; no much larger clone is a single base apart.

Each collaborating institution followed its own protocols to collect whole blood in K2EDTA tubes. For TCRbeta analysis, collaborator samples were shipped as frozen whole blood, as isolated PBMCs, or as DNA extracted from either sample type. TCRbeta CDR3 regions were amplified from genomic DNA using the immunoSEQ Assay, a bias-controlled multiplex PCR. The authors' analysis ran thus. The number of nucleated cells in each sample was estimated from the amplification of reference gene primers within the assay. To quantify the absolute abundance of each unique TCRbeta CDR3 rearrangement, sequence reads were collapsed and filtered. Productive Simpson clonality was computed per sample as the square root of Simpson's diversity index over productive rearrangements. TCRdb provides this immuneACCESS table in a form limited to in-frame rearrangements. Some clones are lacking; in checked studies, under half of them reflect an unresolved V gene, and why the rest are absent is not known. V and J calls and clone size come straight from that table; D and trimming were deduced from the DNA. Here the sample has tens of thousands of clones; over 85% occur a single time. Of the sample, about 9.8% falls within the top ten clones.

The CDR3 goes from the cysteine to the phenylalanine over 15 residues. The kept DNA is CDR3 alone, 45 bases in frame from the first base. CDR1 and CDR2 are read off the germline V gene as KGHSH and LQKENI. At the junction V is shortened by 6 bases and J by 2 bases, with 15 bases in between. Sequences were obtained from peripheral blood. The sequence is built from TRBV18 and TRBJ2-3; 5 matching bases give a weak D call of TRBD2. The TCR originated in a human donor in a cohort sampled during active COVID-19. The bases are TGTGCCAGCTCCGATACTAGAGGAATCACAGATACGCAGTATTTT. Its protein reads: CASSDTRGITDTQYF. The full variable domain, completed from the reference TRBV18 and TRBJ2-3 proteins outside the CDR3, reads NAGVMQNPRHLVRRRGQEARLRCSPMKGHSHVYWYRQLPEEGLKFMVYLQKENIIDESGMPKERFSAEFPKEGPSILRIQQVVRGDSAAYFCASSDTRGITDTQYFGPGTRLTVL.